Listed here is a single TCR beta chain. Its target is unknown. Using a J-beta primer mix together with a sample-barcoded 5' primer, a second PCR was run for about 7 to 12 cycles. Paired-end reads containing CDR3 totaled no fewer than 2.5 million for each sample. TCRdb re-called the 5' RACE reads through MiXCR, storing one row per CDR3 protein. The sample holds 980,000 or so distinct CDR3 sequences; approximately 49% are singletons and the top ten take roughly 13%. The entry originates in a study of blood T cells in healthy people across ages. Study-level points and caveats: In older individuals, TCR beta diversity per million T cells was lower, falling roughly linearly with age.

The CDR3 runs to 17 residues. Trimming took 3 bases from V and 3 from J, leaving 18 bases between them. From germline, CDR1 is SNHLY and CDR2 FYNNEI. This sequence joins TRBV2 and TRBJ2-1; tentative D call: TRBD2 (6 bases). The TCR sequence derives from a man aged 25 to 40 in good health. The sequenced sample was blood. DNA of the CDR3: TGTGCCAGCAGTGAGGTCACTGGAGGGGAAATCTACAATGAGCAGTTCTTC. As protein: CASSEVTGGEIYNEQFF.